The next 22 T cell receptor beta chains were all read from a single sample in a study of blood T cell repertoires in COVID-19. Assay: immunoSEQ multiplex PCR; the TCRdb copy retains only in-frame clones and omits some. The table has approximately 120,000 clones, around two thirds seen once. The sample taken for sequencing was peripheral blood. The receptors derive from a woman between 70 and 85 years old with acute or convalescent COVID-19.

The chain recombines TRBV19 with TRBJ2-1, with 8 bases matching TRBD2. This CDR3 is 15 amino acids long. V dropped 3 bases and J dropped 2; count of bases not matched to a gene: 3. CDR1 is LNHDA, CDR2 SQIVND, per germline (reference sequence). CDR3 sequence (DNA): TGTGCCAGTAGTATTGGGCGGGGGGCCTACAATGAGCAGTTCTTC. Residues: CASSIGRGAYNEQFF.

The V call is TRBV6-5, the J call TRBJ2-3; 10 nucleotides align to TRBD2. Germline V gene lookup returns CDR1 MNHEY and CDR2 SVGAGI. The CDR3 runs to 14 residues. V trimming: 5 bases; J trimming: 3 bases; junction bases outside the gene matches: 2. The CDR3 coding sequence is TGTGCCAGCAGTATTAGCGGGGGGACAGATACGCAGTATTTT. As protein: CASSISGGTDTQYF.

The chain combines TRBV3-1 (or the pseudogene TRBV3-2) with TRBJ2-3; 7 bases fit TRBD2. This CDR3 contains 16 residues. The ends lost 4 bases at V and 0 bases at J; junction bases unmatched: 7. Germline V gives CDR1 LGHDT, CDR2 YNNKEL (reference sequence). The CDR3 here is CASSPLGAGSTDTQYF. In nucleotides, the CDR3 is TGTGCCAGCAGCCCCCTTGGAGCGGGGAGCACAGATACGCAGTATTTT.

V is TRBV5-1 and J is TRBJ2-7, with TRBD2 matching over 8 bases. Germline V CDR1 and CDR2: SGHRS, YFSETQ. After removal of 0 bases from V and 7 bases from J, the junction contained 6 bases not matched to a gene. This CDR3 spans 14 amino acids. CDR3 nucleotides: TGCGCCAGCAGCTTGGGGCCCGGGAGGGATGAGCAGTACTTC. Translation gives CASSLGPGRDEQYF. The full variable domain, with the rest looked up from reference TRBV5-1 and TRBJ2-7, is KAGVTQTPRYLIKTRGQQVTLSCSPISGHRSVSWYQQTPGQGLQFLFEYFSETQRNKGNFPGRFSGRQFSNSRSEMNVSTLELGDSALYLCASSLGPGRDEQYFGPGTRLTVT.

The chain is built from TRBV18 and TRBJ1-1; 7 bases fit TRBD1. The germline V gene has CDR1 KGHSH and CDR2 LQKENI. The CDR3 consists of 13 residues. The J segment lost 8 bases and the V segment lost 5 bases, leaving 8 bases of the junction unmatched. The CDR3 protein is CASSSKQGIEAFF. The CDR3 bases are TGTGCCAGCTCATCCAAACAGGGGATAGAAGCTTTCTTT.

V and J are TRBV11-2 and TRBJ2-1, with a weak D call TRBD2 (7 bases). Germline CDR1 reads SGHAT; CDR2 reads FQNNGV. There are 15 residues in the CDR3. Trimming removed 6 bases from V and 2 bases from J, with 14 bases in between. This CDR3 is CASRGGRATYNEQFF. The CDR3 DNA reads as TGTGCCAGCAGGGGGGGGCGTGCCACCTACAATGAGCAGTTCTTC.

This chain links TRBV7-3 with TRBJ2-1; perhaps TRBD2 as D (6 bases). V dropped 2 bases and J dropped 5 bases, with 19 bases sitting between them. Per germline, CDR1 SGHTA and CDR2 FQGTGA. This CDR3 spans 17 amino acids. The CDR3 DNA is TGTGCCAGCAGCTTACTCCCGGGGAGGTCACATAACAATGAGCAGTTCTTC. It encodes CASSLLPGRSHNNEQFF.

This chain connects TRBV7-9 to TRBJ1-2, with 9 bases that match TRBD1. Per germline, CDR1 SEHNR and CDR2 FQNEAQ (reference sequence). This CDR3 has 14 amino acids. V shed 5 bases, J shed 7 bases, and the junction held 8 bases outside the gene matches. CDR3 amino acids: CASSRNPGQGGYTF. Written as DNA, the CDR3 is TGTGCCAGCAGCCGGAATCCGGGACAGGGTGGCTACACCTTC.

V gene TRBV29-1 combines with J gene TRBJ2-1, with a tentative D call TRBD2 (6 bases). CDR1 is SQVTM, CDR2 ANQGSEA, per germline. V was trimmed by 6 bases and J by 1 base, leaving 16 bases between them. This CDR3 is 15 amino acids long. This CDR3 reads CSVVFGGRSYNEQFF. The CDR3 DNA sequence: TGCAGCGTCGTCTTCGGGGGTCGATCCTACAATGAGCAGTTCTTC.

The V gene is TRBV5-1, the J gene TRBJ1-1; 9 nucleotides align to TRBD1. This CDR3 is 15 amino acids long. Germline assignment: CDR1 SGHRS and CDR2 YFSETQ. Unmatched junction bases numbered 4, after V lost 3 bases and J lost 1 base. CDR3 DNA sequence: TGCGCCAGCAGCTCGGAGGGACAGGGGAACACTGAAGCTTTCTTT. Its translation is CASSSEGQGNTEAFF.

This clone was observed a single time. CDR3: CASSYSGASGEFGPYETQYF. CDR3 nucleotides: TGTGCCAGCAGTTACTCGGGAGCTAGCGGGGAGTTCGGGCCATATGAGACCCAGTACTTC. The chain joins TRBV6-2 or TRBV6-3 to TRBJ2-5; 9 bases agree with TRBD2. This CDR3 is 20 amino acids long. CDR1 and CDR2 from the germline V gene are MNHEY and SVGEGT. V shed 0 bases, J shed 5 bases, and the junction held 19 bases outside the gene matches.

The chain links TRBV5-1 to TRBJ2-7; 9 bases match TRBD1. The germline CDR1 and CDR2 sequences are SGHRS and YFSETQ. CDR3 size: 14 residues. J gave up 3 bases and V 7 bases, and 8 bases lay outside the gene matches. The CDR3, as DNA: TGCGCCAGCCGGCCCGGGACAGGGTTCTACGAGCAGTACTTC. It is translated as CASRPGTGFYEQYF.

This clone was picked up a small number of times. DNA of the CDR3: TGTGCCAGTAGTATAACAGGGAATGGGCGCAATGAGCAGTTCTTC. It codes for CASSITGNGRNEQFF. The chain combines TRBV19 with TRBJ2-1; TRBD1 is a possible D gene (6 bases). The V end was cut by 2 bases, the J end by 6 bases, with 14 bases between. The germline gives CDR1 LNHDA, CDR2 SQIVND (reference sequence). The CDR3 sequence is 15 residues long.

V is TRBV7-8 and J is TRBJ2-1; possible D gene TRBD1, 6 bases. Trimming took 5 bases from V and 7 from J, leaving 18 bases between them. The length of the CDR3 is 15 residues. Germline V gene sequence: CDR1 SGHVS, CDR2 FQNEAQ. As DNA, the CDR3 is TGTGCCAGCAGCCCCGGAGCAGGGGTAAATAATGAGCAGTTCTTC. This gives the protein CASSPGAGVNNEQFF.

The gene calls are TRBV27 and TRBJ1-2, with TRBD1 matching 11 bases. The CDR3 sequence is 17 residues long. CDR1 is MNHEY and CDR2 is SMNVEV in the germline V gene (reference sequence). Trimming cost V 2 bases and J 3 bases; bases outside gene matches: 8. CDR3 in DNA: TGTGCCAGCAGTTTACCGACACCGGGACAGGGGGACTATGGCTACACCTTC. Translated: CASSLPTPGQGDYGYTF.

The table lists this clone with a few counts. The chain is built from TRBV5-1 and TRBJ1-1; D ambiguous. Germline values: CDR1 SGHRS, CDR2 YFSETQ. V shed 0 bases and J shed 1 base, with 7 bases lying between them. The CDR3 covers 14 residues. The CDR3, as DNA: TGCGCCAGCAGCTTGGGTTTAGCGAACACTGAAGCTTTCTTT. It translates to CASSLGLANTEAFF.

V and J are TRBV11-2 and TRBJ2-7; 11 bases match TRBD1. In germline, CDR1 is SGHAT, CDR2 FQNNGV. The CDR3 sequence is 16 residues long. The V gene end was trimmed by 3 bases and the J gene end by 3 bases; junction bases not matched to a gene: 7. The CDR3 nucleotides read TGTGCCAGCAGCTTTTCCGGGACAGGGGGTTTCTACGAGCAGTACTTC. It translates to CASSFSGTGGFYEQYF.

The rearrangement links TRBV19 to TRBJ2-7; possibly TRBD2 for D (5 bases). With 6 bases removed from V and 7 bases from J, the gap between germline ends came to 19 bases. CDR3 length: 14 amino acids. From germline, CDR1 is LNHDA and CDR2 SQIVND (reference sequence). The CDR3 nucleotides read TGTGCCAGTAGAGTACTAGGAGGCCTCGGGGAGCAGTACTTC. Translating it yields CASRVLGGLGEQYF.

This clone was recorded many times. V is TRBV12-5 and J is TRBJ1-2, with 11 nucleotides matching TRBD1. V lost 7 bases, J lost 4 bases, and 14 bases stayed unmatched. There are 17 residues in the CDR3. Germline V gene lookup returns CDR1 LGHNT and CDR2 FRNRAP. The CDR3 protein is CASAQTGQGARRYGYTF. The CDR3 bases are TGTGCTAGTGCCCAGACCGGACAGGGGGCGCGTCGCTATGGCTACACCTTC.

V is TRBV13 and J is TRBJ1-1, with TRBD1 matching 9 bases. This CDR3 region has 13 residues. V was pared by 5 bases and J by 7 bases, with 5 bases of the junction left unmatched. Germline lookup yields CDR1 PRHDT and CDR2 FYEKMQ (reference sequence). CDR3 DNA sequence: TGTGCCAGCAGCACCGGGACAGGGCTTGAAGCTTTCTTT. Its translation: CASSTGTGLEAFF.

CDR3 DNA: TGTGCCAGTCGCGCCTCCGGCCAGGTTGAAAAACTGTTTTTT. Translated, it gives CASRASGQVEKLFF. The gene calls are TRBV18 and TRBJ1-4; D is unclear. The germline gives CDR1 KGHSH, CDR2 LQKENI. V gave up 9 bases and J gave up 7 bases, with 18 bases separating them. CDR3 length: 14 amino acids. The variable domain in full, completed from reference TRBV18 and TRBJ1-4, reads NAGVMQNPRHLVRRRGQEARLRCSPMKGHSHVYWYRQLPEEGLKFMVYLQKENIIDESGMPKERFSAEFPKEGPSILRIQQVVRGDSAAYFCASRASGQVEKLFFGSGTQLSVL.

This chain links TRBV18 with TRBJ2-2; D not certain. The CDR3 runs 15 residues. CDR1 is KGHSH and CDR2 is LQKENI in the germline V gene. Deletions cut 4 bases from V and 7 bases from J, with 16 bases between. CDR3 region: CASSLPQSRGGELFF. CDR3 nucleotide sequence: TGTGCCAGCTCACTCCCTCAGTCCCGCGGCGGGGAGCTGTTTTTT.